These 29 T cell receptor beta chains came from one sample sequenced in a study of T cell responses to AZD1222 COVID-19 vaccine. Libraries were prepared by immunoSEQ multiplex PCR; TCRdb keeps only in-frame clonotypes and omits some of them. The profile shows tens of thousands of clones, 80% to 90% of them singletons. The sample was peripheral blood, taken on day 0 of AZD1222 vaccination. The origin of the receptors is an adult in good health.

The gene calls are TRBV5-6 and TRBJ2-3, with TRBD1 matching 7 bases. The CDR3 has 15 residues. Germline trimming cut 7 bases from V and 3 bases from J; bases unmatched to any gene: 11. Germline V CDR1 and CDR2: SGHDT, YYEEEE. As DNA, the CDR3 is TGTGCCAGCGCGGTGACAGGGAAGAGGACAGATACGCAGTATTTT. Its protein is CASAVTGKRTDTQYF. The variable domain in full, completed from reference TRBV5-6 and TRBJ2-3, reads DAGVTQSPTHLIKTRGQQVTLRCSPKSGHDTVSWYQQALGQGPQFIFQYYEEEERQRGNFPDRFSGHQFPNYSSELNVNALLLGDSALYLCASAVTGKRTDTQYFGPGTRLTVL.

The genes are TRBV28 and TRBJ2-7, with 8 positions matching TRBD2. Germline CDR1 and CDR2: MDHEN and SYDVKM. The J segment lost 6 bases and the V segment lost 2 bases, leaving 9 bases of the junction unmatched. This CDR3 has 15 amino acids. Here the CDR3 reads CASSLKVAGRGEQYF. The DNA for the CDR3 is TGTGCCAGCAGTTTAAAGGTAGCGGGACGGGGCGAGCAGTACTTC.

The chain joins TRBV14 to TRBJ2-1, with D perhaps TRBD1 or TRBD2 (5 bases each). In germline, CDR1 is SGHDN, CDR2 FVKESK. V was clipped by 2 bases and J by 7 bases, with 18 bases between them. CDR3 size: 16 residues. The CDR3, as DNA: TGTGCCAGCAGCCAATTGCTCCTTGGGTGGGGGAATGAGCAGTTCTTC. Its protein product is CASSQLLLGWGNEQFF.

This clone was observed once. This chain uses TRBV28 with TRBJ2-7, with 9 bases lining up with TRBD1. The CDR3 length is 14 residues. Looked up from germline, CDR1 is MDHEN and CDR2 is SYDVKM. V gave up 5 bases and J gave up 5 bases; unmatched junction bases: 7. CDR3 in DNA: TGTGCCAGCAGTCTGGGACAGGGATTCCACGAGCAGTACTTC. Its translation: CASSLGQGFHEQYF. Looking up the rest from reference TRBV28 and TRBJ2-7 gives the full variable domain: DVKVTQSSRYLVKRTGEKVFLECVQDMDHENMFWYRQDPGLGLRLIYFSYDVKMKEKGDIPEGYSVSREKKERFSLILESASTNQTSMYLCASSLGQGFHEQYFGPGTRLTVT.

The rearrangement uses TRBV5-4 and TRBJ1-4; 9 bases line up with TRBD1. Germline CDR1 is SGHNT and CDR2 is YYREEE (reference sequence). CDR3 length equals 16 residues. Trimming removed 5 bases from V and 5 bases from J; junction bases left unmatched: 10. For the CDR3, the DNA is TGTGCCAGCAGACAAAAGTCCGGGACAGGGAATGAAAAACTGTTTTTT. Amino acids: CASRQKSGTGNEKLFF.

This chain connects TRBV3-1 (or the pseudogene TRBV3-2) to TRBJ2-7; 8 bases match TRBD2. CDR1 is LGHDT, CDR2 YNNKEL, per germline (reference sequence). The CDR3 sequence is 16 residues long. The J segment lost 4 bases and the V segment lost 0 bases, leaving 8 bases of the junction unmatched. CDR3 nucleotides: TGTGCCAGCAGCCAAGATAGCAGCGGGAGCGTGTACGAGCAGTACTTC. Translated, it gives CASSQDSSGSVYEQYF.

The chain's CDR3 is CATGSSTSSNQPQHF. The CDR3 DNA reads as TGTGCCACGGGTAGTTCTACGTCTAGCAATCAGCCCCAGCATTTT. The chain couples TRBV19 to TRBJ1-5; D gene ambiguous. The CDR3 covers 15 residues. V was shortened by 10 bases and J by 0 bases, with 16 bases between the two germline ends. The V gene's germline CDR1 is LNHDA and CDR2 SQIVND (reference sequence).

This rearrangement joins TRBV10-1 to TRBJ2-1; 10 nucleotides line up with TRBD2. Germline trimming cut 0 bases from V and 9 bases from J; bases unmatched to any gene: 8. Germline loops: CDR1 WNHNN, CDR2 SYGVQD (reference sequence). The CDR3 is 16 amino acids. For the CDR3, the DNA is TGCGCCAGCAGTGAGTCGGGACTAGCGCGCGGTTCTGAGCAGTTCTTC. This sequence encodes CASSESGLARGSEQFF.

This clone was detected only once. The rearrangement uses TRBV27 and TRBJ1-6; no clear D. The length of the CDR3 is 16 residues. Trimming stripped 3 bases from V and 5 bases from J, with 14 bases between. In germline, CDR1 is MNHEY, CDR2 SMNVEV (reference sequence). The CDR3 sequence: CASSLSWALNNSPLHF. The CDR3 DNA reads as TGTGCCAGCAGTTTGTCTTGGGCTCTGAATAATTCACCCCTCCACTTT.

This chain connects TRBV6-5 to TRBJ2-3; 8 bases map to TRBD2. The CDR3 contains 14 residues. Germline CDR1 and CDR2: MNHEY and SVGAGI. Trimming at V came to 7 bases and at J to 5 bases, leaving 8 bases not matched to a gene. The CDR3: CASTPGGAGDTQYF. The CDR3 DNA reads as TGTGCCAGCACCCCCGGGGGGGCTGGAGATACGCAGTATTTT.

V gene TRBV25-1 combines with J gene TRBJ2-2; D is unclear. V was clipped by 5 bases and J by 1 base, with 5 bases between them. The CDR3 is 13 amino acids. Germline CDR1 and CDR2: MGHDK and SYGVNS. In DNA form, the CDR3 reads TGTGCCAGCAGTAGGGTGAACACCGGGGAGCTGTTTTTT. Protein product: CASSRVNTGELFF.

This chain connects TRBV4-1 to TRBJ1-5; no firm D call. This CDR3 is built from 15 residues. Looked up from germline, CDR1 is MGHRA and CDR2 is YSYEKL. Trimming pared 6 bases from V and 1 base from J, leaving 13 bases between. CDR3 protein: CASSPTGGSNQPQHF. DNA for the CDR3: TGCGCCAGCAGTCCCACTGGTGGAAGCAATCAGCCCCAGCATTTT.

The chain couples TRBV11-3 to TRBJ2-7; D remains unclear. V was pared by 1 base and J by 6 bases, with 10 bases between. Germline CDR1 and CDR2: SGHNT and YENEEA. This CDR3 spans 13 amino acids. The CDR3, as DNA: TGTGCCAGCAGCTTAGTTACGGGCTCCGAGCAGTACTTC. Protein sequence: CASSLVTGSEQYF.

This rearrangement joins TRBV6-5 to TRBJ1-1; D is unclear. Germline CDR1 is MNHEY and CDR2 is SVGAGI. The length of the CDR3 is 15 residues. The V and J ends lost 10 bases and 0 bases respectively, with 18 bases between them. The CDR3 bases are TGTGCCACTTCAAAAACGGATTTCATGAACACTGAAGCTTTCTTT. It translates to CATSKTDFMNTEAFF.

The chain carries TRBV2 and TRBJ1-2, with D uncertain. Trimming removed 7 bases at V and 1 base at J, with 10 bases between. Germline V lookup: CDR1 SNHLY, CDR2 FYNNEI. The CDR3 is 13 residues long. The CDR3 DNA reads TGTGCCAGCAAAATGGAACTTAACTATGGCTACACCTTC. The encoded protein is CASKMELNYGYTF.

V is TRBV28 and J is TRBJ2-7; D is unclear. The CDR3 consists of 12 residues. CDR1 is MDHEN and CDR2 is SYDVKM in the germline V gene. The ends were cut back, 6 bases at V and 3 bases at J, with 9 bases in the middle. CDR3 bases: TGTGCCAGCAGCACAGCAATCTACGAGCAGTACTTC. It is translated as CASSTAIYEQYF.

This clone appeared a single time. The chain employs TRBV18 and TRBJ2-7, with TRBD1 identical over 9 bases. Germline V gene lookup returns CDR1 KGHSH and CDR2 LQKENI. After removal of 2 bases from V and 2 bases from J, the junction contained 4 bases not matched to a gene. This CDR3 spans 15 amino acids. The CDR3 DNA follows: TGTGCCAGCTCACCAGGACAGGGGATCACCTACGAGCAGTACTTC. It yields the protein CASSPGQGITYEQYF.

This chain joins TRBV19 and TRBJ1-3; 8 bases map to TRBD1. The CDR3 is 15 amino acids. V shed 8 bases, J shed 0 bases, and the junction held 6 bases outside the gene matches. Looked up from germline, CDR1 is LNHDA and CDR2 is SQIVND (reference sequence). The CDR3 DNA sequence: TGTGCCAGTGGGGACAGGTTGAGCTCTGGAAACACCATATATTTT. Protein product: CASGDRLSSGNTIYF.

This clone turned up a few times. CDR3 sequence reads: CAWSGGVNSPLHF. DNA for the CDR3: TGTGCCTGGAGTGGAGGGGTTAATTCACCCCTCCACTTT. This chain joins TRBV30 and TRBJ1-6; TRBD1 is a possible D gene (5 bases). The CDR3 spans 13 residues. The germline V and J ends were trimmed by 1 base and 6 bases, with 7 bases remaining between them. Germline CDR1 GTSNPN, CDR2 SVGIG (reference sequence).

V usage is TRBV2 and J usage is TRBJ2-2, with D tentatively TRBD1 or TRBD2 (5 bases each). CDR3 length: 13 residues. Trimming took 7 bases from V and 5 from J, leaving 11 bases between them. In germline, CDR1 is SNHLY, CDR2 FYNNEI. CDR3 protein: CASKRDGTGELFF. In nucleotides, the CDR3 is TGTGCCAGCAAACGGGACGGAACCGGGGAGCTGTTTTTT.

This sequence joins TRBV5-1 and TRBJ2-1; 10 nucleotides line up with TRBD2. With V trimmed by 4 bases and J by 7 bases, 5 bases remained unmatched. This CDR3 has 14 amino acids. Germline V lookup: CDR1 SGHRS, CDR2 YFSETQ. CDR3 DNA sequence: TGCGCCAGCAGCCTAGCGGGGGAGTGGAATGAGCAGTTCTTC. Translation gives CASSLAGEWNEQFF.

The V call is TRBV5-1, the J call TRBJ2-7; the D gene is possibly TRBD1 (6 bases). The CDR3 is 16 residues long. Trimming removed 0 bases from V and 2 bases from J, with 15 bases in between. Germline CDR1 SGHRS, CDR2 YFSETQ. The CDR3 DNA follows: TGCGCCAGCAGCTTGGGGCCCCGCAGGGGCACCTACGAGCAGTACTTC. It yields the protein CASSLGPRRGTYEQYF.

CDR3 protein: CASSQDGQGTNQPQHF. As DNA, the CDR3 is TGTGCCAGCAGCCAAGATGGACAGGGGACCAATCAGCCCCAGCATTTT. The rearrangement uses TRBV3-1 (or the pseudogene TRBV3-2) and TRBJ1-5; 9 bases are shared with TRBD1. Germline loops: CDR1 LGHDT, CDR2 YNNKEL (reference sequence). This CDR3 spans 16 amino acids. The ends lost 0 bases at V and 3 bases at J; junction bases unmatched: 3.

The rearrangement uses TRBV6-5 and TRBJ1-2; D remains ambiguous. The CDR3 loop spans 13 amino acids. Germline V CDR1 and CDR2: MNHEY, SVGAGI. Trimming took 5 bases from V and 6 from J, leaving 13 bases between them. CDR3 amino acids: CASSLRGSNGYTF. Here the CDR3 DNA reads TGTGCCAGCAGTCTACGGGGTAGCAATGGCTACACCTTC.

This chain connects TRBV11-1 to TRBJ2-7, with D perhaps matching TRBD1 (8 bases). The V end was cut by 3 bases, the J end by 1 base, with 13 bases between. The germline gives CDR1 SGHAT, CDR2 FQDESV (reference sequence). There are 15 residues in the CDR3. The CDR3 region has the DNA TGTGCCAGCAGCTTTCTACAGGGGGGGTCCTACGAGCAGTACTTC. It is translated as CASSFLQGGSYEQYF. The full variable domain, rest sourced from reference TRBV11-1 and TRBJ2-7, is EAEVAQSPRYKITEKSQAVAFWCDPISGHATLYWYRQILGQGPELLVQFQDESVVDDSQLPKDRFSAERLKGVDSTLKIQPAELGDSAMYLCASSFLQGGSYEQYFGPGTRLTVT.

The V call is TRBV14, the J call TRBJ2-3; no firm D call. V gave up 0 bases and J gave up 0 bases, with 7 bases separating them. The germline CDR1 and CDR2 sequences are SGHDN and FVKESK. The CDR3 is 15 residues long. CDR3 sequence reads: CASSQDITSTDTQYF. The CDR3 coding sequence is TGTGCCAGCAGCCAAGACATTACTAGCACAGATACGCAGTATTTT.

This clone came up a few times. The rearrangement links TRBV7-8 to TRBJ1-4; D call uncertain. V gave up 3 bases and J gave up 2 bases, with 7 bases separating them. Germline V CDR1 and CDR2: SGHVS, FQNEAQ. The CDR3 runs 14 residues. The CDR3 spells CASSFQFTNEKLFF. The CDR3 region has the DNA TGTGCCAGCAGCTTCCAGTTTACTAATGAAAAACTGTTTTTT.

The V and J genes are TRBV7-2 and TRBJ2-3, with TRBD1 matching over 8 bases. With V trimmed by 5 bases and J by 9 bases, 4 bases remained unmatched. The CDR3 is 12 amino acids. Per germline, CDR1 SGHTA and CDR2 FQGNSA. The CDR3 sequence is CASSPDRVTQYF. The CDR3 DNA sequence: TGTGCCAGCAGCCCGGACAGGGTAACGCAGTATTTT.

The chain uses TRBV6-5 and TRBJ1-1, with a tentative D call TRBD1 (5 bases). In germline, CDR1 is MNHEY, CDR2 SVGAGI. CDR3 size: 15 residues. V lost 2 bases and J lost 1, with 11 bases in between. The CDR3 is CASSYIDRKNTEAFF. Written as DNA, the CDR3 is TGTGCCAGCAGTTACATCGACAGAAAGAACACTGAAGCTTTCTTT.